This T cell receptor beta chain was sequenced in a study of vaccination and CD4 T cells after COVID-19. Study context: Researchers treated cells with overlapping spike peptides taken from SARS-CoV-2, HCoV-NL63, HCoV-OC43 and HCoV-229E.

Turning to this clonotype: Its antigen is not identified.

With the Oncomine TCR Beta short-read assay, DNA from cultured CD4+ T cells was sequenced. From cultured CD4+ T cells, genomic DNA was extracted. TCRdb processed the PCR reads anew with MiXCR; each CDR3 protein has one entry. Among roughly 23,000 distinct CDR3 sequences listed, around 42% were seen once. CDR3 length: 15 residues. The germline CDR1 and CDR2 sequences are SEHNR and FQNEAQ (reference sequence). After removal of 4 bases from V and 6 bases from J, the junction contained 9 bases not matched to a gene. The time point is: late sampling 161 to 241 days after vaccination in a few convalescent patients. This sample's treatment: roughly 11-day PBMC culture with coronavirus spike peptide pools or control peptides (ViraFEST assay). PBMC cultures, at over 1.5 million cells per well, received about 10 IU/ml IL-2 and about 10 ug/ml peptide pools. When 10 days of culture had elapsed, CD4+ T cells were isolated by negative selection.

V and J are TRBV7-9 and TRBJ2-7; 10 bases map to TRBD2. The origin of this receptor is a human donor who had recovered from COVID-19. The sample in question was CD4+ T cells from blood, cultured in vitro, obtained about 7 months after SARS-CoV-2 vaccination. The CDR3 coding sequence is TGTGCCAGCAGCTCAGCCCGGGGGACTAGCGTCGAGCAGTACTTC. Its protein is CASSSARGTSVEQYF.